This is a list of T cell receptor beta chains from one sample in a study of T cell changes during pregnancy in multiple sclerosis. TCRdb's copy holds only in-frame clones and misses some; the assay was immunoSEQ multiplex PCR. This table has over 60,000 clones, around 92% appearing once. The sample consisted of peripheral blood, taken in the third trimester of pregnancy. The receptors shown here come from a female donor in good health, enrolled as a control in a pregnancy study. CDR3s include the opening cysteine and the closing phenylalanine or tryptophan. The order of the fields is clone size, D gene, J gene, V gene, CDR3 DNA, CDR3 protein. A D gene is named only where the DNA matches it firmly. Some rows have no size entry. The others give once, few or many, or a class for an expanded clone.

-	-	TRBJ2-7	TRBV6-1	TGTGCCACCTGGGCAGGGTCTCGAGAGCAGTACTTC	CATWAGSREQYF
-	-	TRBJ2-3	TRBV5-4	TGTGCCAGCAGCTTTGGGTGGCGGTCCACAGATACGCAGTATTTT	CASSFGWRSTDTQYF
few	TRBD1	TRBJ2-2	TRBV5-1	TGCGCCAGCGGGCAGGGGGTGAACACCGGGGAGCTGTTTTTT	CASGQGVNTGELFF
-	TRBD1	TRBJ1-2	TRBV5-6	TGTGCCAGCAGCTTGACAGGGGGCAGTGGCTACACCTTC	CASSLTGGSGYTF
-	-	TRBJ1-2	TRBV7-2	TGTGCCAGCAGCTCTTCTCGCGGGGGCTATGGCTACACCTTC	CASSSSRGGYGYTF
-	-	TRBJ1-4	TRBV18	TGTGCCAGCTCACCCTCTGGAGGCGGAATTGAAAAACTCAATCTGTTTTTT	CASSPSGGGIEKLNLFF
-	TRBD1	TRBJ2-2	TRBV5-1	TGCGCCAGCGGGACAGGGACCACCGGGGAGCTGTTTTTT	CASGTGTTGELFF
-	TRBD1	TRBJ1-2	TRBV27	TGTGCCAGCAGGGGACAGCTTTATGGCTACACCTTC	CASRGQLYGYTF
-	-	TRBJ2-7	TRBV2	TGTGCCAGCAGTGAAATCCCAGGGGCGGACGAGCAGTACTTC	CASSEIPGADEQYF
once	-	TRBJ1-2	TRBV29-1	TGCAGCGTTGTAGGAGCTAACTATGGCTACACCTTC	CSVVGANYGYTF
-	-	TRBJ1-5	TRBV6-5	TGTGCCAGCAGTTTTCGACAGAGCAATCAGCCCCAGCATTTT	CASSFRQSNQPQHF
few	-	TRBJ2-7	TRBV2	TGTGCCAGCATCCAGGGGAGCTCCTACGAGCAGTACTTC	CASIQGSSYEQYF
-	TRBD2	TRBJ2-2	TRBV4-1	TGCGCCAGCAGCCGCTTCCTCCTAGCGGGGGCCGGGGAGCTGTTTTTT	CASSRFLLAGAGELFF
-	-	TRBJ2-3	TRBV6-5	TGTGCCAGCACGGACAGAGAGGGCACAGATACGCAGTATTTT	CASTDREGTDTQYF
-	-	TRBJ1-3	TRBV27	TGTGCCAGCAGTTTATCTAGGGCGCAGGGGTCCGTGGGCTCTGGAAACACCATATATTTT	CASSLSRAQGSVGSGNTIYF
-	-	TRBJ1-1	TRBV6-1	TGTGCCAGCAGTCCGACAGGACCAATGAACACTGAAGCTTTCTTT	CASSPTGPMNTEAFF
-	-	TRBJ1-4	TRBV4-3	TGCGCCAGCAGCCAAGATCAGCAGGGAAGTAATGAAAAACTGTTTTTT	CASSQDQQGSNEKLFF
-	-	TRBJ2-2	TRBV19	TGTGCCACCGGTGTCCTAAGGGGGTCGAGCACCGGGGAGCTGTTTTTT	CATGVLRGSSTGELFF
few	-	TRBJ1-1	TRBV6-5	TGTGCCAGCAGTTACTCCGGAGGGTTGAAGACTGAAGCTTTCTTT	CASSYSGGLKTEAFF
-	-	TRBJ1-5	TRBV27	TGTGCCACAGGCCCGCCAGTCGGGCCGGAGCGGCAGCCCCAGCATTTT	CATGPPVGPERQPQHF
once	-	TRBJ1-1	TRBV5-1	TGCGCCAGCAGCCGATCTGCGGGTCGGAACACTGAAGCTTTCTTT	CASSRSAGRNTEAFF
-	-	TRBJ2-3	TRBV5-1	TGCGCCAGCAGCTTAGGGACTAGCACAGATACGCAGTATTTT	CASSLGTSTDTQYF